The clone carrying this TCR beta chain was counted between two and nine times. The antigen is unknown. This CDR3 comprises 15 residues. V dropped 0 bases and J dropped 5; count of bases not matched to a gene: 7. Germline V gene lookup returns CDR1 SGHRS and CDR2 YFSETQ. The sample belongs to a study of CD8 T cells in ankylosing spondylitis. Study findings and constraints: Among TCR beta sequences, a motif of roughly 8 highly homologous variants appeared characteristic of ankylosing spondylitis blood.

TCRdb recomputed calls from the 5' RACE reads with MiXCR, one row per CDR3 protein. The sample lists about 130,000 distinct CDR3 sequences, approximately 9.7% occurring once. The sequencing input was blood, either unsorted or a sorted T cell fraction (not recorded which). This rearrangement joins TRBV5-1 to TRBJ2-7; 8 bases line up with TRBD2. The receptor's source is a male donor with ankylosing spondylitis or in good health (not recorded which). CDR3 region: CASSLDGGRFNEQYF. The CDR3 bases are TGCGCCAGCAGCTTGGACGGCGGGAGGTTCAACGAGCAGTACTTC.